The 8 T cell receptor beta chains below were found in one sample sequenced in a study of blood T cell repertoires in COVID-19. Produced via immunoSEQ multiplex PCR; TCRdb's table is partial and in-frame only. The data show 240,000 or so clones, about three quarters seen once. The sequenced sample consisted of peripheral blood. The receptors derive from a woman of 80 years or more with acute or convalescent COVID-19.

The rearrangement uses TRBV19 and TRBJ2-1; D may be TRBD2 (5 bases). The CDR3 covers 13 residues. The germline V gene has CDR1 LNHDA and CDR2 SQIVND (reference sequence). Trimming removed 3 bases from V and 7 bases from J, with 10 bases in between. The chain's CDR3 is CASSIRGLNEQFF. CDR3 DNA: TGTGCCAGTAGTATTCGGGGTTTGAATGAGCAGTTCTTC.

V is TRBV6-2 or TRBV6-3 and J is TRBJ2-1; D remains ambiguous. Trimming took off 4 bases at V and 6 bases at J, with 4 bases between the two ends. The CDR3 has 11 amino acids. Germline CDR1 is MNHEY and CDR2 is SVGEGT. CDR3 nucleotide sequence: TGTGCCAGCAGTTTCGTCAATGAGCAGTTCTTC. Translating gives CASSFVNEQFF.

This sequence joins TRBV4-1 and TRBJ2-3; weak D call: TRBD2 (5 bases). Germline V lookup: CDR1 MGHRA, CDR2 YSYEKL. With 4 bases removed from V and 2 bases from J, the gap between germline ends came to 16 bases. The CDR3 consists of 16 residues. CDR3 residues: CASSPNPRGTTDTQYF. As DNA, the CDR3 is TGCGCCAGCAGCCCCAACCCCCGGGGAACCACAGATACGCAGTATTTT.

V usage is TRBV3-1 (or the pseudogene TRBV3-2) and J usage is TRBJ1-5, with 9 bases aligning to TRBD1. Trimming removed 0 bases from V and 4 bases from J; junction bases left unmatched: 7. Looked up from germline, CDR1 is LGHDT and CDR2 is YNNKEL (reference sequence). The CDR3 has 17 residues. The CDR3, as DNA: TGTGCCAGCAGCCAAGACGGGACAGGGATATGGAATCAGCCCCAGCATTTT. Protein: CASSQDGTGIWNQPQHF.

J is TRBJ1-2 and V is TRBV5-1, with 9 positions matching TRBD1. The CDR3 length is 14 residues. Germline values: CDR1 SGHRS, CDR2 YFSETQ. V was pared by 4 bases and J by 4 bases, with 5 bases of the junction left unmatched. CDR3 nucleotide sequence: TGCGCCAGCAGCCAGGGACAGGGCGGCTATGGCTACACCTTC. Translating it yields CASSQGQGGYGYTF.

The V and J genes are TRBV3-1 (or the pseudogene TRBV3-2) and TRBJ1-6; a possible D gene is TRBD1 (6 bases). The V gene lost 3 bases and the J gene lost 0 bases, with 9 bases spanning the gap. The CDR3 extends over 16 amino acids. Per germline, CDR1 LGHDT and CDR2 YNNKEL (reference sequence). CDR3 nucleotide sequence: TGTGCCAGCAGCCACGGACAGAGCTCCTATAATTCACCCCTCCACTTT. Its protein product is CASSHGQSSYNSPLHF.

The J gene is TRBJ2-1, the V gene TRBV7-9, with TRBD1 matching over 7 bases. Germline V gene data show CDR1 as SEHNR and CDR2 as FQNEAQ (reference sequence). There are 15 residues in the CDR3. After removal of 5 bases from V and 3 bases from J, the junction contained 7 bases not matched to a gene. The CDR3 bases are TGTGCCAGCAGCGTTTTCGGGACAGACTACAATGAGCAGTTCTTC. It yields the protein CASSVFGTDYNEQFF.

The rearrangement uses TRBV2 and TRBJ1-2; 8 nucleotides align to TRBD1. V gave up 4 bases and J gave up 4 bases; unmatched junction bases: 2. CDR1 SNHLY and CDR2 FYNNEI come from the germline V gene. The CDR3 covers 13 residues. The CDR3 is CASSGDRLYGYTF. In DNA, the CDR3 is TGTGCCAGCAGTGGGGACAGGCTCTATGGCTACACCTTC.